The 20 T cell receptor beta chains given below trace back to one sample, sequenced in a study of blood T cell repertoires in COVID-19. Some clones are missing from TCRdb's copy, which holds only in-frame ones; the method was immunoSEQ multiplex PCR. The sample has approximately 170,000 clones; less than 90% are singletons. Sample: peripheral blood. The origin of the receptors is a woman in her seventies with COVID-19, enrolled during active disease.

The chain couples TRBV30 to TRBJ1-1; no reliable D call. Germline CDR1 GTSNPN, CDR2 SVGIG (reference sequence). The CDR3 sequence is 14 residues long. The V end was cut by 2 bases, the J end by 0 bases, with 10 bases between. The CDR3 here is CAWSRSRMNTEAFF. For the CDR3, the DNA is TGTGCCTGGAGTCGGTCGAGGATGAACACTGAAGCTTTCTTT.

The CDR3 coding sequence is TGTGCCAGCAGTTTAATAGGTGTGGCGGGCTTCTATGGCTACACCTTC. This gives the protein CASSLIGVAGFYGYTF. The chain uses TRBV27 and TRBJ1-2; D ambiguous. Germline values: CDR1 MNHEY, CDR2 SMNVEV (reference sequence). The ends were cut back, 2 bases at V and 4 bases at J, with 17 bases in the middle. The CDR3 extends over 16 amino acids.

The V gene is TRBV6-5, the J gene TRBJ1-3; possible D gene TRBD1, 5 bases. The germline V and J ends were trimmed by 8 bases and 7 bases, with 15 bases remaining between them. The V gene's germline CDR1 is MNHEY and CDR2 SVGAGI. The CDR3 runs 13 residues. CDR3 region: CASGSSGGNTIYF. The CDR3 bases are TGTGCCAGCGGGTCGTCCGGGGGGAACACCATATATTTT.

The V gene is TRBV12-5, the J gene TRBJ1-4; TRBD1 matches at 9 bases. The CDR3 runs 16 residues. CDR1 and CDR2 from the germline V gene are LGHNT and FRNRAP. Trimming at V came to 1 base and at J to 6 bases, leaving 6 bases not matched to a gene. CDR3 bases: TGTGCTAGTGGTTTGGGTACGGGGACAGGGTATGAAAAACTGTTTTTT. Encoded protein: CASGLGTGTGYEKLFF.

The rearrangement joins TRBV28 to TRBJ2-7; 12 bases line up with TRBD2. There are 15 residues in the CDR3. Germline V gene sequence: CDR1 MDHEN, CDR2 SYDVKM. Trimming at V came to 6 bases and at J to 3 bases, leaving 6 bases not matched to a gene. The CDR3 sequence: CASSHGLAGNYEQYV. The CDR3 nucleotides read TGTGCCAGCAGCCACGGACTAGCGGGGAACTACGAGCAGTACGTC.

This clone has just a few counts. This rearrangement joins TRBV25-1 to TRBJ1-6; possible D gene TRBD1, 6 bases. V was clipped by 6 bases and J by 10 bases, with 16 bases between them. The CDR3 runs to 14 residues. Germline V CDR1 and CDR2: MGHDK, SYGVNS. The CDR3: CASSKQGAQSPLHF. In DNA, the CDR3 is TGTGCCAGCAGCAAACAGGGAGCCCAATCACCCCTCCACTTT. The full variable domain, rest sourced from reference TRBV25-1 and TRBJ1-6, is EADIYQTPRYLVIGTGKKITLECSQTMGHDKMYWYQQDPGMELHLIHYSYGVNSTEKGDLSSESTVSRIRTEHFPLTLESARPSHTSQYLCASSKQGAQSPLHFGNGTRLTVT.

This chain uses TRBV18 with TRBJ2-5; 9 bases match TRBD1. The CDR3 runs 14 residues. Germline V gene sequence: CDR1 KGHSH, CDR2 LQKENI. After removal of 3 bases from V and 5 bases from J, the junction contained 4 bases not matched to a gene. CDR3 protein: CASSPTGGGETQYF. Written as DNA, the CDR3 is TGTGCCAGCTCACCCACAGGGGGCGGCGAGACCCAGTACTTC. Looking up the rest from reference TRBV18 and TRBJ2-5 gives the full variable domain: NAGVMQNPRHLVRRRGQEARLRCSPMKGHSHVYWYRQLPEEGLKFMVYLQKENIIDESGMPKERFSAEFPKEGPSILRIQQVVRGDSAAYFCASSPTGGGETQYFGPGTRLLVL.

The table lists this clone with a count of one. The V and J genes are TRBV4-2 and TRBJ2-2; 15 positions agree with TRBD2. The germline V gene has CDR1 LGHNA and CDR2 YNFKEQ. The CDR3 loop spans 18 amino acids. The ends lost 2 bases at V and 4 bases at J; junction bases unmatched: 5. The CDR3 DNA sequence: TGTGCCAGCAGCCAACGGACTAGCGGGGGGGCCGGCACCGGGGAGCTGTTTTTT. Its translation: CASSQRTSGGAGTGELFF.

The chain is built from TRBV3-1 (or the pseudogene TRBV3-2) and TRBJ2-3; a possible D gene is TRBD2 (5 bases). The length of the CDR3 is 13 residues. Looked up from germline, CDR1 is LGHDT and CDR2 is YNNKEL (reference sequence). V was shortened by 3 bases and J by 1 base, with 5 bases between the two germline ends. CDR3 DNA: TGTGCCAGCAGCCAGGGAGGCACAGATACGCAGTATTTT. It codes for CASSQGGTDTQYF.

CDR3 region: CSATGTGSNYGYTF. Here the CDR3 DNA reads TGCAGCGCAACCGGGACAGGGAGTAACTATGGCTACACCTTC. This chain links TRBV29-1 with TRBJ1-2; TRBD1 matches 9 bases. Germline CDR1 and CDR2: SQVTM and ANQGSEA. The CDR3 has 14 amino acids. V trimming: 7 bases; J trimming: 1 base; junction bases outside the gene matches: 7.

This chain joins TRBV12-3 or TRBV12-4 and TRBJ2-5; TRBD2 might be the D (6 bases). V lost 7 bases and J 11 bases, leaving 20 bases between the germline ends. This CDR3 is built from 13 residues. The DNA of the CDR3 is TGTGCCAGCACCCTGGAGGGTACAGGTCCGCAGTACTTC. It codes for CASTLEGTGPQYF.

The chain has TRBV5-5 and TRBJ1-2; 7 bases are shared with TRBD1. CDR1 and CDR2 (germline): SGHKS, YYEKEE (reference sequence). The junction had 3 bases not matched to a gene; V was cut back by 4 bases and J by 0 bases. This CDR3 comprises 14 residues. The CDR3 protein is CASSIDRANYGYTF. DNA for the CDR3: TGTGCCAGCAGCATTGACAGGGCTAACTATGGCTACACCTTC.

V and J are TRBV5-6 and TRBJ1-2; D may be TRBD1 (5 bases). V shed 3 bases and J shed 4 bases, with 13 bases lying between them. Germline-derived CDR1 and CDR2 are SGHDT and YYEEEE. The CDR3 is made up of 14 amino acids. The DNA of the CDR3 is TGTGCCAGCAGCTGGTACCGGGGGACCTATGGCTACACCTTC. Translated, it gives CASSWYRGTYGYTF.

This chain links TRBV18 with TRBJ2-7; 7 nucleotides match TRBD2. The length of the CDR3 is 15 residues. CDR1 is KGHSH, CDR2 LQKENI, per germline. J was trimmed by 4 bases and V by 2 bases; bases with no gene match: 8. CDR3 DNA: TGTGCCAGCTCACCAGGGGCAGCGGGATCTTACGAGCAGTACTTC. It is translated as CASSPGAAGSYEQYF.

This chain links TRBV5-1 with TRBJ1-3, with TRBD1 matching 10 bases. This CDR3 has 15 residues. From germline, CDR1 is SGHRS and CDR2 YFSETQ. V was pared by 3 bases and J by 4 bases, with 4 bases of the junction left unmatched. CDR3 residues: CASSSGTGEGNTIYF. The CDR3 nucleotides are TGCGCCAGCAGCTCCGGGACAGGGGAAGGAAACACCATATATTTT.

The chain uses TRBV5-1 and TRBJ2-1; TRBD2 aligns across 12 bases. The CDR3 is 15 amino acids. Per germline, CDR1 SGHRS and CDR2 YFSETQ. After removal of 4 bases from V and 5 bases from J, the junction contained 4 bases not matched to a gene. The CDR3 DNA sequence: TGCGCCAGCAGCCCGAGGACTAGCGGGGACAATGAGCAGTTCTTC. Residues: CASSPRTSGDNEQFF.

The chain uses TRBV5-1 and TRBJ1-2; 7 nucleotides align to TRBD1. This CDR3 comprises 14 residues. Losses at the gene ends were 4 bases for V and 5 bases for J; bases not matched to a gene: 8. CDR1 and CDR2 from the germline V gene are SGHRS and YFSETQ. As DNA, the CDR3 is TGCGCCAGCAGCCCGGGGACAGACGGATATGGCTACACCTTC. The encoded protein is CASSPGTDGYGYTF.

In its sample, this clone was seen once. The CDR3 loop reads CASSYTTGRPQHF. DNA of the CDR3: TGTGCCAGCAGTTACACTACAGGGAGGCCCCAGCATTTT. The chain joins TRBV6-5 to TRBJ1-5, with D perhaps TRBD1 (6 bases). The CDR3 length is 13 residues. The germline V and J ends were trimmed by 2 bases and 9 bases, with 11 bases remaining between them. Germline CDR1 MNHEY, CDR2 SVGAGI.

The chain has TRBV7-2 and TRBJ1-3; no reliable D call. The CDR3 is 14 amino acids. Germline V gives CDR1 SGHTA, CDR2 FQGNSA. The V end was cut by 2 bases, the J end by 1 base, with 6 bases between. CDR3 residues: CASSLPGSGNTIYF. The CDR3 DNA reads as TGTGCCAGCAGCTTACCGGGATCTGGAAACACCATATATTTT.

The chain couples TRBV6-6 to TRBJ2-7, with D tentatively TRBD2 (5 bases). CDR1 is MNHNY, CDR2 SVGAGI, per germline (reference sequence). The CDR3 has 14 amino acids. Deletions cut 8 bases from V and 9 bases from J, with 23 bases between. CDR3: CASAVESGRVAQYF. The CDR3 DNA sequence: TGTGCCAGCGCAGTCGAAAGTGGGCGGGTCGCGCAGTACTTC.